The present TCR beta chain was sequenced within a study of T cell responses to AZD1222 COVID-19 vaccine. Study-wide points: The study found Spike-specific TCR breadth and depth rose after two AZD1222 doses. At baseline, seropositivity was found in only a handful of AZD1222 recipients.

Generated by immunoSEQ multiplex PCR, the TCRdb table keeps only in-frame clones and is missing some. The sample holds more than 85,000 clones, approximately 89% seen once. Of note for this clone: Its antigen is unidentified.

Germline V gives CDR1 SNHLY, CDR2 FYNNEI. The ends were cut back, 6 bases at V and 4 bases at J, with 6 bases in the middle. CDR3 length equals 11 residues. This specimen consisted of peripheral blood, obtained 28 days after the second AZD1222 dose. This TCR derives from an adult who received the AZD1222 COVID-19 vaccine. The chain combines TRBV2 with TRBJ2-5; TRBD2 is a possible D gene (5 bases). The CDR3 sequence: CASRRVETQYF. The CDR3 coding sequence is TGTGCCAGCAGGAGGGTAGAGACCCAGTACTTC.